The entry below describes one T cell receptor (beta chain). Its specificity is not known. The entry originates in a study of T cells after yellow fever vaccination. Study-level results: Most primary-vaccination clones recurred post-booster (nearly 98% CD4, 88% CD8).

TCRdb redid the calling of the 5' RACE reads with MiXCR, one entry per CDR3 protein. The table has a few hundred thousand distinct CDR3 sequences, 8.7% seen once. Germline CDR1 and CDR2: MNHEY and SVGAGI. V was clipped by 6 bases and J by 0 bases; unmatched bases: 9. This CDR3 has 17 residues. The sequenced sample was CD4+ T cells sorted from PBMCs, obtained 5 days after the yellow fever booster vaccination. The sequence derives from a man aged 18 to 30 who received the YFV17D yellow fever vaccine. The chain employs TRBV6-5 and TRBJ2-4; TRBD1 agrees at 9 bases. This chain's CDR3 is CASRAQGTGIAKNIQYF. For the CDR3, the DNA is TGTGCCAGCAGAGCTCAAGGGACAGGGATAGCCAAAAACATTCAGTACTTC.